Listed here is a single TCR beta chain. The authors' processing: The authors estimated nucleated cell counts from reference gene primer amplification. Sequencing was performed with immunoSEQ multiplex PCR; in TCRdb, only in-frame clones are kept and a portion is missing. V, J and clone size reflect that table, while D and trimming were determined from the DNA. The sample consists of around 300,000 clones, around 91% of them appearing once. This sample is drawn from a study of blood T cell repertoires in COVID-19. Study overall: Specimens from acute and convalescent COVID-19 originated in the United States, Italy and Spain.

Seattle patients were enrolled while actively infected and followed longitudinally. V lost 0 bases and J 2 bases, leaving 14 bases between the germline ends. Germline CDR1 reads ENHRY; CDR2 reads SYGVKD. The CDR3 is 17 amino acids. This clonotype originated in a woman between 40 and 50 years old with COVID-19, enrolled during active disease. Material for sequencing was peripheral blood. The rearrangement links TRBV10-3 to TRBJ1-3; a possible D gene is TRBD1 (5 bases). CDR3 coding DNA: TGTGCCATCAGTGAGTCGAAGGTCCGGGGGGCTGGAAACACCATATATTTT. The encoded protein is CAISESKVRGAGNTIYF.